The rows below give T cell receptor beta chains drawn from one sample of a study of blood T cell repertoires in COVID-19. Sequencing used immunoSEQ multiplex PCR; TCRdb keeps in-frame clones, though not all of them. The sample yields about 300,000 clones, more than 70% seen once. The sequenced material came from peripheral blood. These receptors all stem from a woman aged 25 to 39 who had recovered from COVID-19. CDR3s include the opening cysteine and the closing phenylalanine or tryptophan. D genes are given only for firm matches. Size is omitted from some rows. Given values are once, few, many or a class for expanded clones.

clone_size	d_call	v_call	j_call	cdr3_nt	cdr3_aa
.	.	TRBV6-5	TRBJ1-2	TGTGCCAGCAGTTACGAGGGAAGCGGGGGCTACACCTTC	CASSYEGSGGYTF
.	TRBD1	TRBV7-8	TRBJ2-7	TGTGCCAGCAGCCCCCGGGACAGGAGCTCCTACGAGCAGTACTTC	CASSPRDRSSYEQYF
once	.	TRBV6-1	TRBJ1-2	TGTGCCAGCAGTGACGATGGCTACACCTTC	CASSDDGYTF
.	.	TRBV7-3	TRBJ2-2	TGTGCCAGCAGCCCCGTTGAGTTCTCCGGGGAGCTGTTTTTT	CASSPVEFSGELFF
.	TRBD2	TRBV28	TRBJ2-2	TGTGCCAGCAGTTTAAGTCGCTGGGCGGGAGTAAGGAGCACCGGGGAGCTGTTTTTT	CASSLSRWAGVRSTGELFF
.	TRBD1	TRBV5-4	TRBJ1-6	TGTGCCAGCAGTTGGGACAGGGTGGGTTCACCCCTCCACTTT	CASSWDRVGSPLHF
.	TRBD1	TRBV5-8	TRBJ1-2	TGTGCCAGCAGCTTGACAGGACAGGACGGCTACACCTTC	CASSLTGQDGYTF
.	TRBD1	TRBV30	TRBJ1-6	TGTGCCTGGAGTGCCCCGGACAGGGCAAATTCACCCCTCCACTTT	CAWSAPDRANSPLHF
.	.	TRBV19	TRBJ2-7	TGTGCCAGTAGTATCGAGCGGGAGCAGTACTTC	CASSIEREQYF
.	.	TRBV2	TRBJ2-2	TGTGCCAGCAGCCAGGGACTGACCGGGGAGCTGTTTTTT	CASSQGLTGELFF
.	.	TRBV21-1	TRBJ1-1	TGTGCCAACAGGAGGGAGCCATCCGGCCGGGACACTGAAGCTTTCTTT	CANRREPSGRDTEAFF
.	TRBD2	TRBV7-8	TRBJ2-1	TGTGCCAGCAGCCTACGGGGGGTTGAGCAGTTCTTC	CASSLRGVEQFF
once	TRBD1	TRBV4-1	TRBJ2-6	TGCGCCAGCAGCGCAGGACAGGGATCCTCTGGGGCCAACGTCCTGACTTTC	CASSAGQGSSGANVLTF
.	.	TRBV5-8	TRBJ1-4	TGTGCCAGCAGCTGGTACAGGGTAGGGGCTGAAAAACTGTTTTTT	CASSWYRVGAEKLFF
.	.	TRBV3-1/TRBV3-2	TRBJ1-6	TGTGCCAGCAGCCATGGGCTACGATCACCCCTCCACTTT	CASSHGLRSPLHF
.	TRBD1	TRBV29-1	TRBJ1-5	TGCAGCGTTGAACAGGGGGGAGGTCAGCCCCAGCATTTT	CSVEQGGGQPQHF
few	TRBD2	TRBV5-1	TRBJ2-1	TGCGCCAGCAGCCTCCAGGCCGGGGGGGTCGGTGAGCAGTTCTTC	CASSLQAGGVGEQFF
few	TRBD1	TRBV4-2	TRBJ1-2	TGTGCCAGCAGCCAAGATCCAGGACAGGGGGATGGCTACACCTTC	CASSQDPGQGDGYTF
.	.	TRBV18	TRBJ1-1	TGTGCCAGCTCACCAGACAGAACTTACACTGAAGCTTTCTTT	CASSPDRTYTEAFF
.	.	TRBV30	TRBJ1-3	TGTGCCTGGAGCCGCTTTTTCGGCGGACTAGGAAACACCATATATTTT	CAWSRFFGGLGNTIYF
.	TRBD1	TRBV28	TRBJ2-7	TGTGCCAGCAGTCCCGGGGAAGGGGGCTGGTACGAGCAGTACTTC	CASSPGEGGWYEQYF
.	.	TRBV18	TRBJ1-1	TGTGCCAGCTCACCACCGACGAGGAATGGAGCTGAAGCTTTCTTT	CASSPPTRNGAEAFF
.	TRBD1	TRBV9	TRBJ1-4	TGTGCCAGCGCCCCCTTGGGACAGCCTAATGAAAAACTGTTTTTT	CASAPLGQPNEKLFF
.	.	TRBV30	TRBJ1-5	TGTGCCTGGAGTGATGATGGGAGATTTAATCAGCCCCAGCATTTT	CAWSDDGRFNQPQHF
.	.	TRBV25-1	TRBJ1-1	TGTGCCAGCAGGGGTCTGGGCTTAAAGAATGAAGCTTTCTTT	CASRGLGLKNEAFF
.	.	TRBV6-5	TRBJ1-4	TGTGCCAGCAGTTTGCTAACAGGAAATGAAAAACTGTTTTTT	CASSLLTGNEKLFF
few	.	TRBV24-1	TRBJ1-3	TGTGCCACCAGTGATTCCAGCTCTGGAAACACCATATATTTT	CATSDSSSGNTIYF
.	.	TRBV7-9	TRBJ2-1	TGTGCCAGCAGCTTAAGTAGCTCCTACAATGAGCAGTTCTTC	CASSLSSSYNEQFF
.	.	TRBV6-6	TRBJ1-1	TGTGCCAGCAGTAATCCGGGGGACACTGAAGCTTTCTTT	CASSNPGDTEAFF
.	TRBD1	TRBV11-3	TRBJ2-7	TGTGCCAGCAGTCCTCGCGGGACAGGGGACCACGAGCAGTACTTC	CASSPRGTGDHEQYF
once	.	TRBV7-2	TRBJ1-2	TGTGCCAGCAGCCTCTCACCGGACACCTTC	CASSLSPDTF
once	TRBD1	TRBV16	TRBJ1-5	TGTGCCAGCAGCGCAACCGCTTTCGCAGGGGGCAGGGAGCCCCAGCATTTT	CASSATAFAGGREPQHF
.	.	TRBV3-1/TRBV3-2	TRBJ2-5	TGTGCCAGCAGCCAAGTTAGTCTCCGCAGGGAGACCCAGTACTTC	CASSQVSLRRETQYF
few	.	TRBV7-9	TRBJ2-7	TGTGCCAGCAGCCACCCGGCGACAGGTCTCTACGAGCAGTACTTC	CASSHPATGLYEQYF
.	.	TRBV3-1/TRBV3-2	TRBJ2-7	TGTGCCAGCAGTACCAGGGGTCTCCTCTACGAGCAGTACTTC	CASSTRGLLYEQYF
.	TRBD1	TRBV12-5	TRBJ1-1	TGTGCTAGTGGTGTAGAGGACAGGGGGGCTTTCTTT	CASGVEDRGAFF
few	TRBD1	TRBV6-6	TRBJ1-1	TGTGCCAGCAGGACAGGGACGGGGAACACTGAAGCTTTCTTT	CASRTGTGNTEAFF